This T cell receptor (beta chain) was observed in a study of blood T cell repertoires in COVID-19. The wider study: Researchers got acute and convalescent COVID-19 samples from the United States, Italy and Spain. From T cells, B-cell-depleted T cells, or PBMCs came the material, which was cDNA or gDNA.

Germline values: CDR1 WNHNN, CDR2 SYGVQD (reference sequence). This CDR3 comprises 14 residues. After removal of 7 bases from V and 5 bases from J, the junction contained 7 bases not matched to a gene. Per the authors' pipeline: Amplification of reference gene primers provided the estimated nucleated cell counts. The table came from immunoSEQ multiplex PCR; TCRdb's copy has only in-frame clones and leaves some out. V, J and clone size were drawn from that table, and D and trimming were deduced from the DNA. The sample shows more than 250,000 clones, 75% to 90% of them seen only once. This sequence joins TRBV10-1 and TRBJ2-1; 8 positions agree with TRBD2. Source material: peripheral blood. This TCR was sampled from a human donor in a cohort sampled during active COVID-19. The CDR3 region is CASNPGAGDNEQFF. The CDR3 DNA reads TGCGCCAGCAACCCGGGAGCGGGAGACAATGAGCAGTTCTTC.